Each of the 27 T cell receptor beta chains below was sequenced from the same sample in a study of cytomegalovirus exposure and HLA in healthy donors. Primers for the PCR totalled 60 Vbeta and 13 Jbeta. Sequencing was performed with immunoSEQ multiplex PCR; in TCRdb, only in-frame clones are kept and a portion is missing. The table includes about 160,000 clones, about three quarters detected once. Sequencing was performed on PBMCs. Source of these receptors: a woman aged 25-40 years in good health and CMV-seronegative.

The gene calls are TRBV4-3 and TRBJ1-6; the D is unclear. This CDR3 comprises 15 residues. The V end lost 0 bases, the J end lost 6 bases, and 9 bases lay between the germline ends. Germline CDR1 is LGHNA and CDR2 is YSLEER. In nucleotides, the CDR3 is TGCGCCAGCAGCCAAGAGAGGCAGTTTAATTCACCCCTCCACTTT. Its protein is CASSQERQFNSPLHF.

The CDR3 is CASSYTRTTNQPQHF. CDR3 DNA: TGTGCCAGCAGTTACACGAGGACAACAAATCAGCCCCAGCATTTT. The rearrangement joins TRBV6-5 to TRBJ1-5; D perhaps matches TRBD1 (5 bases). The ends were cut back, 2 bases at V and 4 bases at J, with 12 bases in the middle. Germline CDR1 reads MNHEY; CDR2 reads SVGAGI. The CDR3 covers 15 residues.

This clone was picked up a small number of times. CDR3 DNA sequence: TGTGCCAGCAGCTTAGGAAGCGGGAGGGCATACAATGAGCAGTTCTTC. Its protein is CASSLGSGRAYNEQFF. The V gene is TRBV7-2, the J gene TRBJ2-1; 10 bases match TRBD2. V was pared by 1 base and J by 4 bases, with 4 bases of the junction left unmatched. In germline, CDR1 is SGHTA, CDR2 FQGNSA. The CDR3 contains 16 residues.

The chain has TRBV4-3 and TRBJ2-4; possibly TRBD2 for D (6 bases). There are 17 residues in the CDR3. V was trimmed by 2 bases and J by 8 bases, leaving 22 bases between them. Germline V CDR1 and CDR2: LGHNA, YSLEER. The CDR3 coding sequence is TGCGCCAGCAGCCAACGCATTGGAGGGAAGGGGTCGGACATTCAGTACTTC. This sequence encodes CASSQRIGGKGSDIQYF.

The rearrangement joins TRBV28 to TRBJ2-3; tentative D call: TRBD1 (6 bases). V lost 4 bases, J lost 6 bases, and 11 bases lay in between. CDR3 length equals 13 residues. Per the germline V gene, CDR1 is MDHEN and CDR2 is SYDVKM. For the CDR3, the DNA is TGTGCCAGCAGTTATCAAGACAGGGATACGCAGTATTTT. Translating it yields CASSYQDRDTQYF.

J is TRBJ2-7 and V is TRBV5-1, with D hard to call. The CDR3 is 15 amino acids. The germline V gene encodes CDR1 SGHRS and CDR2 YFSETQ. The V end was cut by 6 bases, the J end by 0 bases, with 16 bases between. The CDR3 loop is CASTIGGGSSYEQYF. CDR3 nucleotides: TGCGCCAGCACGATTGGTGGTGGCAGCTCCTACGAGCAGTACTTC.

This clone was seen a handful of times. This chain connects TRBV29-1 to TRBJ2-7, with a weak D call TRBD2 (7 bases). This CDR3 has 14 amino acids. From germline, CDR1 is SQVTM and CDR2 ANQGSEA. V lost 8 bases to trimming and J lost 2 bases, with 19 bases between them. This chain's CDR3 is CSTGRGGNAYEQYF. CDR3 bases: TGCAGCACCGGCAGGGGAGGGAATGCCTACGAGCAGTACTTC.

The CDR3 sequence: CASSPGNSNTGELFF. As DNA, the CDR3 is TGTGCCAGCAGCCCAGGGAACTCGAACACCGGGGAGCTGTTTTTT. V gene TRBV5-4 combines with J gene TRBJ2-2, with a possible D match to TRBD1 (5 bases). CDR1 is SGHNT, CDR2 YYREEE, per germline (reference sequence). The ends were cut back, 4 bases at V and 0 bases at J, with 10 bases in the middle. The CDR3 has 15 residues.

The chain is built from TRBV28 and TRBJ1-1; D gene ambiguous. The length of the CDR3 is 14 residues. The germline V gene encodes CDR1 MDHEN and CDR2 SYDVKM. V was clipped by 6 bases and J by 2 bases, with 13 bases between them. CDR3 nucleotides: TGTGCCAGCAGCCGGGTAGGTTTTAACACTGAAGCTTTCTTT. Its translation is CASSRVGFNTEAFF. Filled out from reference TRBV28 and TRBJ1-1, the complete variable domain reads DVKVTQSSRYLVKRTGEKVFLECVQDMDHENMFWYRQDPGLGLRLIYFSYDVKMKEKGDIPEGYSVSREKKERFSLILESASTNQTSMYLCASSRVGFNTEAFFGQGTRLTVV.

The V call is TRBV5-4, the J call TRBJ2-5; D is undetermined. The DNA matches TRBJ2-7 better at its end, which makes the J call doubtful. Germline CDR1 is SGHNT and CDR2 is YYREEE (reference sequence). The CDR3 has 12 residues. CDR3 protein: CASSFGLVEQYF. The DNA for the CDR3 is TGTGCCAGCAGCTTTGGTTTGGTCGAGCAGTACTTC.

J is TRBJ2-7 and V is TRBV19; perhaps TRBD2 as D (6 bases). V was trimmed by 3 bases and J by 2 bases, leaving 14 bases between them. The CDR3 runs to 15 residues. Germline V gene data show CDR1 as LNHDA and CDR2 as SQIVND (reference sequence). CDR3 nucleotide sequence: TGTGCCAGTAGTATCTTGTCTGGGAGGACCTACGAGCAGTACTTC. The encoded protein is CASSILSGRTYEQYF.

The CDR3 coding sequence is TGTGCCAGTAGTAAACTATCGTACAATGAGCAGTTCTTC. It codes for CASSKLSYNEQFF. The gene calls are TRBV19 and TRBJ2-1; D ambiguous. The CDR3 is 13 residues long. Trimming stripped 4 bases from V and 4 bases from J, with 8 bases between. Germline CDR1 LNHDA, CDR2 SQIVND (reference sequence).

This clone was seen more than once but under ten times. This chain connects TRBV28 to TRBJ2-7; TRBD2 matches at 7 bases. CDR1 and CDR2 from the germline V gene are MDHEN and SYDVKM. The CDR3 totals 13 residues. The J segment lost 5 bases and the V segment lost 5 bases, leaving 6 bases of the junction unmatched. The CDR3 sequence: CASSEAGRHEQYF. The CDR3 nucleotides are TGTGCCAGCAGTGAAGCGGGACGGCACGAGCAGTACTTC.

The gene calls are TRBV7-2 and TRBJ2-5; 9 nucleotides line up with TRBD1. J was trimmed by 7 bases and V by 1 base; bases with no gene match: 10. Germline V gives CDR1 SGHTA, CDR2 FQGNSA. This CDR3 region has 16 residues. CDR3 loop: CASSLEFWDRAGTQYF. CDR3 coding DNA: TGTGCCAGCAGCTTAGAATTCTGGGACAGGGCAGGGACCCAGTACTTC.

The chain combines TRBV4-3 with TRBJ2-1; D uncertain. Germline assignment: CDR1 LGHNA and CDR2 YSLEER. Trimming shortened V by 1 base and J by 10 bases, and 8 bases separated the two germline ends. The CDR3 consists of 12 residues. CDR3 region: CASSQVAGEQFF. The CDR3 region has the DNA TGCGCCAGCAGCCAAGTAGCCGGGGAGCAGTTCTTC.

V gene TRBV28 combines with J gene TRBJ2-7; TRBD1 matches 9 bases. The V gene end was trimmed by 6 bases and the J gene end by 2 bases; junction bases not matched to a gene: 8. This CDR3 has 15 amino acids. Germline assignment: CDR1 MDHEN and CDR2 SYDVKM. The CDR3 sequence: CASSPPGQGAYEQYF. The CDR3 nucleotides read TGTGCCAGCAGCCCACCGGGACAGGGAGCCTACGAGCAGTACTTC.

J is TRBJ1-3 and V is TRBV27, with D tentatively TRBD1 (6 bases). The CDR3 consists of 14 residues. Germline V gene data show CDR1 as MNHEY and CDR2 as SMNVEV (reference sequence). V lost 5 bases and J 0 bases, leaving 8 bases between the germline ends. The CDR3 coding sequence is TGTGCCAGCAGTACCAGGGGCTCTGGAAACACCATATATTTT. Encoded protein: CASSTRGSGNTIYF.

V gene TRBV6-6 combines with J gene TRBJ1-1, with unresolved D. Trimming removed 5 bases at V and 5 bases at J, with 9 bases between. The germline gives CDR1 MNHNY, CDR2 SVGAGI (reference sequence). The CDR3 is made up of 12 amino acids. Here the CDR3 reads CASSPRVTEAFF. In DNA form, the CDR3 reads TGTGCCAGCAGTCCGAGGGTGACTGAAGCTTTCTTT.

CDR3 residues: CATSSPDREGGDEQYF. The CDR3 nucleotides are TGTGCCACCAGCAGCCCAGACCGGGAGGGTGGAGACGAGCAGTACTTC. The V and J genes are TRBV15 and TRBJ2-7; 8 nucleotides agree with TRBD2. Trimming at V came to 3 bases and at J to 5 bases, leaving 12 bases not matched to a gene. Per the germline V gene, CDR1 is LNHNV and CDR2 is YYDKDF (reference sequence). The CDR3 contains 16 residues.

Comment on this clone: A junction end diverges from the germline sequence, so it may reflect a read error. The genes are TRBV28 and TRBJ1-2, with D unclear. Germline CDR1 is MDHEN and CDR2 is SYDVKM. The CDR3 is 12 residues long. The CDR3 DNA reads TGTGCCAGCAGTTTGCCTAAATATGGCTACACCTTC. Translated: CASSLPKYGYTF.

The sample holds a few counts of this clone. V and J are TRBV7-2 and TRBJ1-1; D remains ambiguous. Germline V gives CDR1 SGHTA, CDR2 FQGNSA. The V gene lost 1 base and the J gene lost 1 base, with 13 bases spanning the gap. This CDR3 is built from 16 residues. CDR3: CASSLELLGGNTEAFF. CDR3 coding DNA: TGTGCCAGCAGCTTAGAACTGCTGGGAGGGAACACTGAAGCTTTCTTT. The full variable domain, completed using reference TRBV7-2 and TRBJ1-1, is GAGVSQSPSNKVTEKGKDVELRCDPISGHTALYWYRQSLGQGLEFLIYFQGNSAPDKSGLPSDRFSAERTGGSVSTLTIQRTQQEDSAVYLCASSLELLGGNTEAFFGQGTRLTVV.

The V and J genes are TRBV28 and TRBJ1-5; 7 bases are shared with TRBD1. Germline lookup yields CDR1 MDHEN and CDR2 SYDVKM. After removal of 5 bases from V and 6 bases from J, the junction contained 10 bases not matched to a gene. CDR3 length: 15 amino acids. The CDR3 spells CASSIYQGGSQPQHF. Written as DNA, the CDR3 is TGTGCCAGCAGTATATATCAGGGGGGTAGTCAGCCCCAGCATTTT.

The V call is TRBV9, the J call TRBJ1-3, with TRBD1 identical over 7 bases. This CDR3 is built from 16 residues. Germline V CDR1 and CDR2: SGDLS, YYNGEE. V lost 3 bases, J lost 0 bases, and 6 bases stayed unmatched. CDR3 DNA sequence: TGTGCCAGCAGCGCAGGGACAGCGATCTCTGGAAACACCATATATTTT. It translates to CASSAGTAISGNTIYF.

The chain is built from TRBV6-1 and TRBJ1-1; perhaps TRBD1 as D (6 bases). This CDR3 is 13 amino acids long. Trimming stripped 4 bases from V and 5 bases from J, with 11 bases between. CDR1 MNHNS and CDR2 SASEGT come from the germline V gene. The DNA for the CDR3 is TGTGCCAGCAGTGTTGATAGGGGGACTGAAGCTTTCTTT. Translating it yields CASSVDRGTEAFF.

J is TRBJ2-3 and V is TRBV15; tentative D call: TRBD1 (5 bases). Germline CDR1 is LNHNV and CDR2 is YYDKDF (reference sequence). Deletions cut 0 bases from V and 5 bases from J, with 9 bases between. CDR3 length: 14 residues. The CDR3 protein is CATSRDVRGDTQYF. In DNA form, the CDR3 reads TGTGCCACCAGCAGAGATGTAAGGGGAGATACGCAGTATTTT. The full variable domain, completed using reference TRBV15 and TRBJ2-3, is DAMVIQNPRYQVTQFGKPVTLSCSQTLNHNVMYWYQQKSSQAPKLLFHYYDKDFNNEADTPDNFQSRRPNTSFCFLDIRSPGLGDTAMYLCATSRDVRGDTQYFGPGTRLTVL.

This clone came up a few times. This chain joins TRBV28 and TRBJ2-5; no clear D. Between the trimmed V and J ends, which lost 7 bases and 1 base, there was a span of 4 bases. From germline, CDR1 is MDHEN and CDR2 SYDVKM. This CDR3 is 11 amino acids long. The CDR3 DNA reads TGTGCCAGCACCCTCCAAGAGACCCAGTACTTC. Protein sequence: CASTLQETQYF.

The chain employs TRBV7-2 and TRBJ2-7; unclear D gene. CDR3 length: 14 amino acids. CDR1 and CDR2 from the germline V gene are SGHTA and FQGNSA. V was pared by 2 bases and J by 1 base, with 9 bases between. CDR3 protein: CASSLSERSYEQYF. The DNA for the CDR3 is TGTGCCAGCAGCTTATCTGAGAGGTCCTACGAGCAGTACTTC.